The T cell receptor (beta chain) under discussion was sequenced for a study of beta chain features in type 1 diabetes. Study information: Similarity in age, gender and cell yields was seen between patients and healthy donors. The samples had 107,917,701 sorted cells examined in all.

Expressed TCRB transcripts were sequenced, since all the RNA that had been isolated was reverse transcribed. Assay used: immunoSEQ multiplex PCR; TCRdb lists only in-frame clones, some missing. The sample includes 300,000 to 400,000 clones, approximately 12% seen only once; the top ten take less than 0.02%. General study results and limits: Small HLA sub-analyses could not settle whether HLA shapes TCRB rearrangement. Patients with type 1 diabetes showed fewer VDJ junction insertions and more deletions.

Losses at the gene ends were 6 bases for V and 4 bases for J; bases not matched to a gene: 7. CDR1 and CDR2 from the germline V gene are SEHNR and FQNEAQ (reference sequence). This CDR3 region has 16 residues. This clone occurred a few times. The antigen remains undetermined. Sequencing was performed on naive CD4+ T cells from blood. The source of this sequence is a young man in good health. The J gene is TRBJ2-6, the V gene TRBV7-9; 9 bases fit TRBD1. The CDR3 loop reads CASSQYRGLGANVLTF. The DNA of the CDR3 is TGTGCCAGCAGTCAGTACAGGGGGCTAGGGGCCAACGTCCTGACTTTC. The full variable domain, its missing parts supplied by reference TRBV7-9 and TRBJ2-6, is DTGVSQNPRHKITKRGQNVTFRCDPISEHNRLYWYRQTLGQGPEFLTYFQNEAQLEKSRLLSDRFSAERPKGSFSTLEIQRTEQGDSAMYLCASSQYRGLGANVLTFGAGSRLTVL.